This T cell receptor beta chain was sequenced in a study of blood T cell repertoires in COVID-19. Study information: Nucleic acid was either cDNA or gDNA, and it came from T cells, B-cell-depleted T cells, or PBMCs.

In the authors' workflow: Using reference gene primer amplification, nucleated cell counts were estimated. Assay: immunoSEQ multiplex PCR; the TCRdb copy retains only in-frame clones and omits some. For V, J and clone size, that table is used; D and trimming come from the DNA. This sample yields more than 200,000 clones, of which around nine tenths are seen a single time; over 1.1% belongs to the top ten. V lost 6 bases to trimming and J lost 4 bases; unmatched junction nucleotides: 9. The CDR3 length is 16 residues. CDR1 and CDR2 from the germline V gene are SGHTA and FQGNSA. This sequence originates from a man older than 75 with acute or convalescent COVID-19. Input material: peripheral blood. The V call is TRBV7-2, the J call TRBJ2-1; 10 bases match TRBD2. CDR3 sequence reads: CASSPTLAGLYNEQFF. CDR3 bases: TGTGCCAGCAGTCCTACACTAGCGGGGTTATACAATGAGCAGTTCTTC.